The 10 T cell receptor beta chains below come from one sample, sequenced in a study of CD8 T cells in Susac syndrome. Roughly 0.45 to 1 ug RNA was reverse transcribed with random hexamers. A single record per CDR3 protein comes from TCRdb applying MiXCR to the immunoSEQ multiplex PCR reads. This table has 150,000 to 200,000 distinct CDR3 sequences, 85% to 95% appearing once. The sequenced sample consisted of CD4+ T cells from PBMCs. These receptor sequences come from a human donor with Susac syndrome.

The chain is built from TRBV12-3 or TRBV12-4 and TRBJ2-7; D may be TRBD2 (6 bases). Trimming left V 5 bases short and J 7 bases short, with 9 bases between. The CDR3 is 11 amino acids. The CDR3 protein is CASSTRGEQYF. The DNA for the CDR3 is TGTGCCAGCAGTACCCGGGGGGAGCAGTACTTC.

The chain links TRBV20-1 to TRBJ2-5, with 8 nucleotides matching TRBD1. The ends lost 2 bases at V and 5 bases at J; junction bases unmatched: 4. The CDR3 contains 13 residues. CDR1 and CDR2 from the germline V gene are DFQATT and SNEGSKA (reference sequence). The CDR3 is CSARQGARETQYF. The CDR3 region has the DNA TGCAGTGCTAGACAGGGGGCCCGGGAGACCCAGTACTTC.

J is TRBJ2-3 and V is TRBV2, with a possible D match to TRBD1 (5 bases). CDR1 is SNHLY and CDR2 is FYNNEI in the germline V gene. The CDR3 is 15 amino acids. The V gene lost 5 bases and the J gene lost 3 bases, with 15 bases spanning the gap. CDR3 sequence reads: CASSFQGRETDTQYF. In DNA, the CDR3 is TGTGCCAGCAGTTTCCAGGGCCGAGAGACAGATACGCAGTATTTT.

The DNA for the CDR3 is TGTGCCAGTAGAGATCAGGGGTTTTCGGTGAACACTGAAGCTTTCTTT. As protein: CASRDQGFSVNTEAFF. This chain links TRBV19 with TRBJ1-1; weak D call: TRBD1 (6 bases). CDR3 length: 16 residues. Trimming stripped 6 bases from V and 0 bases from J, with 17 bases between. Germline CDR1 LNHDA, CDR2 SQIVND (reference sequence). Filled out from reference TRBV19 and TRBJ1-1, the complete variable domain reads DGGITQSPKYLFRKEGQNVTLSCEQNLNHDAMYWYRQDPGQGLRLIYYSQIVNDFQKGDIAEGYSVSREKKESFPLTVTSAQKNPTAFYLCASRDQGFSVNTEAFFGQGTRLTVV.

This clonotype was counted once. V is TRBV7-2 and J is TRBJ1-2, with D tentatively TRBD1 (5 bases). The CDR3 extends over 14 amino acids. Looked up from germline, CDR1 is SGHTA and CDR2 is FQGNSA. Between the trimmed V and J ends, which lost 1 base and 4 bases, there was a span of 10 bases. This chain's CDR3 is CASSLDARVYGYTF. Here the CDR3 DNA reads TGTGCCAGCAGCTTAGACGCCAGGGTCTATGGCTACACCTTC.

The CDR3 protein is CSAVGTSRTDTQYF. The CDR3 nucleotides are TGCAGTGCAGTCGGGACTAGCAGAACAGATACGCAGTATTTT. This chain connects TRBV20-1 to TRBJ2-3; 9 nucleotides line up with TRBD2. The CDR3 contains 14 residues. Losses at the gene ends were 6 bases for V and 3 bases for J; bases not matched to a gene: 7. Germline-derived CDR1 and CDR2 are DFQATT and SNEGSKA (reference sequence).

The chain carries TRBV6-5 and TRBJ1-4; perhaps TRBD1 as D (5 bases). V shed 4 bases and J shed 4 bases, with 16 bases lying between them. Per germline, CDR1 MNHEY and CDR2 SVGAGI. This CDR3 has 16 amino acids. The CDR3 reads CASSLSPQGFNEKLFF. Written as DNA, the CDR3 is TGTGCCAGCAGTTTGAGCCCCCAGGGATTTAATGAAAAACTGTTTTTT.

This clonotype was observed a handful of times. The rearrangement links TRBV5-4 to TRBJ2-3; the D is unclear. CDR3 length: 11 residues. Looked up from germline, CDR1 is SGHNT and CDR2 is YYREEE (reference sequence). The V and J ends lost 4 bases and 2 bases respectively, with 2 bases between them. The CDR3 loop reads CASSTTDTQYF. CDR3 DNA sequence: TGTGCCAGCAGCACCACAGATACGCAGTATTTT.

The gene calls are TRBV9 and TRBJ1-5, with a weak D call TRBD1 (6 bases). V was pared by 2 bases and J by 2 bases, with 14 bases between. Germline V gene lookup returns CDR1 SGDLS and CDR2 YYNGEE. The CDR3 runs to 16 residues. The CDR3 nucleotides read TGTGCCAGCAGCGTTCATTGGGGGCAGGGCAATCAGCCCCAGCATTTT. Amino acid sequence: CASSVHWGQGNQPQHF.

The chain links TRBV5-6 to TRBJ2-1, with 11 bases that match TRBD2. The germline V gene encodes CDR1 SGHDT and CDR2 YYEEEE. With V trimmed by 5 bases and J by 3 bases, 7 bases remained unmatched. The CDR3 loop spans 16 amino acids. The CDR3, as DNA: TGTGCCAGCAGTTTTAGGACTAGCGGGCGCTACAATGAGCAGTTCTTC. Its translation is CASSFRTSGRYNEQFF.